This T cell receptor delta chain was identified in a study of Vγ9Vδ2 T cells in congenital toxoplasmosis (dated by TCRdb to the early 2020s). A note on the overall study: Congenital toxoplasmosis was diagnosed using IgG, IgM and IgA serology, Western blot and an in-house interferon-gamma release assay. Gamma and delta chain CDR3 repertoires of sorted blood gammadelta T cells were compared between congenitally T. gondii-infected and uninfected infants. Repertoires were sequenced from infants at 2 months after birth and at 1 year of age. At 2 months, TCR sequencing included five or six infected and around eleven uninfected infants, and at 1 year it included 3 infected and 4 uninfected infants. What the research found in general, with its limitations: Compared with uninfected infants, infected infants at 2 months appeared to have fewer N additions in their TRGV9 and TRDV2 CDR3s, and this was especially true for TRDV2-TRDJ1 sequences. Two months was the earliest age with enough suitable sample material for TCR repertoire analysis, so newborn repertoires were not sequenced. A public TRGV9 clonotype was highly prevalent in both infected and uninfected infants. The repertoire differences between infected and uninfected infants were less clear at 1 year of age than at 2 months. In approximately 2-month-old infants, germline-encoded fetal-type TRDV2 CDR3 sequences seemed to be more common in infected than in uninfected infants, which suggests a footprint of in utero expansion.

Using SuperScript II, cDNA was generated through template-switch reverse transcription, with TRGC- and TRDC-specific primers combined in a single tube. The TRGC primer was designed for binding to both the TRGC1 and TRGC2 constant genes. The KAPA Real-Time Library Amplification Kit was used for TRG and TRD amplification, and AMPure XP bead purification was performed between steps. Index PCR with the Nextera XT Index Kit was used to attach Illumina sequencing adapters. TRG and TRD amplicons were sequenced on an Illumina MiSeq with the V2 300 kit, giving 150 bp paired-end reads. The study's own analysis went as follows. Before any further analysis, FastQC version 0.11.8 was used to assess read quality. With MiXCR version 3.0.3, reads were aligned to GenBank TRG or TRD reference genes and CDR3 sequences were built. Default MiXCR settings were used, apart from assembling TRDD gene segments from 3 instead of 5 consecutive nucleotides. VDJtools version 1.2.1 calculated N additions, CDR3 length, J segment length and clonotype sharing between samples. Out-of-frame CDR3 sequences and those containing stop codons were excluded from analysis. Infant repertoires were compared for overlap with previously published fetal, cord blood and adult blood Vgamma9Vdelta2 repertoires. TCRdb called clones anew from the public reads via CATT; matching DNA rows were later pooled. These V and J calls derive from TCRdb rather than the authors' analysis. The sample yields 900 to 1,000 delta-chain clones; about 21% were counted once. Approximately 15% of the sample belongs to the ten largest clones.

Including cysteine and phenylalanine, the CDR3 has 18 amino acids. The read is trimmed to its CDR3 DNA, 54 bases read in frame from base 1. V and J are truncated by 0 bases and 1 base respectively, leaving an intervening sequence of 12 bases. In the germline V gene, CDR1 corresponds to GEAIGNYY and CDR2 to EKD. This clone is considered medium-sized (0.01 to 0.1%). No antigen is known for it. No much larger clone is present one base from it, and per-base qualities are unavailable. Mothers of both infected and uninfected infants received the same treatment, using spiramycin and/or pyrimethamine plus sulfadiazine plus folinic acid. All infants, infected and uninfected, were born by term delivery after more than 37 weeks of gestation. About 1.1 mL of blood was processed into PBMCs by Lymphoprep gradient centrifugation, then cryopreserved in liquid nitrogen and shipped to Belgium. Thawed PBMCs were labeled with Zombie NIR viability dye and stained with CD3, TCR gammadelta, Vgamma9 and Vdelta2 antibodies. Sorting of CD3+ TCRgammadelta+ T cells was performed on a FACSAria III, reaching a mean purity of around 98%. For each sample, the RNeasy Micro Kit was used to isolate RNA from some 9,000 sorted gammadelta T cells. Infants were born to mothers enrolled with primary T. gondii infection during pregnancy. Peripheral blood samples from the infants were taken at an outpatient microbiology and virology center in Pavia, Italy.

Sequencing was carried out using gamma-delta T cells from blood. The receptor was isolated from a child under 10 years old born to a mother with Toxoplasma gondii infection during pregnancy, either congenitally infected or uninfected (not recorded which). The sequence links TRDV2 to TRDJ3, and perhaps TRDD3 as D gene, on 6 matching bases. CDR3 protein: CACDTVGDSSWDTRQMFF. The nucleotide sequence is given as TGTGCCTGTGACACCGTCGGGGATTCGTCCTGGGACACCCGACAGATGTTTTTC.